The present T cell receptor beta chain was sequenced within a study of tumor-infiltrating lymphocytes in primary liver carcinoma. The study's findings and limits: Relative to tumor region pairs, the tumor-adjacent and tumor-blood pairs showed overlap that was lower. Roughly 7-25% of top clones, and no more, occurred in all five tumor regions.

Co-extraction of RNA and DNA was performed on about 19-32 mg of unsorted bulk tissue. Patients underwent surgical resection for primary liver carcinoma. With respect to this clonotype: The antigen is not known.

The CDR3 sequence is 15 residues long. V dropped 4 bases and J dropped 0 bases, with 14 bases sitting between them. In germline, CDR1 is SQVTM, CDR2 ANQGSEA. The investigators made TCR beta cDNA from about 0.45 ug total RNA, using a constant-region primer. For TCR beta, libraries were produced by three nested multiplex PCR rounds using slightly modified ARM-PCR. TRBV1-TRBV30 forward and Cbeta reverse primers drove the first two roughly 10-cycle rounds. MiXCR was run by TCRdb on the multiplex PCR reads, yielding one entry per CDR3 protein. The sample contains about 20,000 distinct CDR3 sequences, around three quarters of which appear only once.

The V call is TRBV29-1, the J call TRBJ2-3; the D gene is possibly TRBD2 (5 bases). The source of this sequence is a woman between 25 and 40 years old with primary liver carcinoma and hepatitis B virus infection. Sequenced sample: liver tumor tissue from sampling region 4. The subset here: tumor region T4, right-lateral pole. The CDR3: CSVAGLDSSTDTQYF. CDR3 bases: TGCAGCGTTGCCGGTTTGGACTCGAGCACAGATACGCAGTATTTT.